A selection of T cell receptor beta chains follows, all from one sample in a study of T-cell memory formation after mild COVID-19. A single record per CDR3 protein comes from TCRdb applying MiXCR to the 5' RACE reads. The sample yields some 310,000 distinct CDR3 sequences, 20% to 25% seen once. Source material: PBMCs or a T cell subset sorted from them (not recorded which). The receptors come from a man between 18 and 29 years old who had mild COVID-19 (a few samples of this study predate the infection). Cell type and time point are not known. The CDR3 runs from the conserved cysteine through the conserved F or W. Fields, in order: clone size, J gene, V gene, D gene, CDR3 protein, CDR3 DNA. D genes are given only for firm matches. Expanded clones get a size class; other rows say once, few or many, or leave the size out.

clone size: NA
J gene: TRBJ2-7
V gene: TRBV6-6
D gene: NA
CDR3 protein: CASSYTGTYEQYF
CDR3 DNA: TGTGCCAGCAGTTACACAGGGACCTACGAGCAGTACTTC

clone size: many
J gene: TRBJ2-4
V gene: TRBV7-2
D gene: NA
CDR3 protein: CASSLQGGNIQYF
CDR3 DNA: TGTGCCAGCAGCTTACAGGGTGGAAACATTCAGTACTTC

clone size: NA
J gene: TRBJ2-3
V gene: TRBV5-1
D gene: NA
CDR3 protein: CASSLVWDPDTQYF
CDR3 DNA: TGCGCCAGCAGCTTGGTGTGGGACCCAGATACGCAGTATTTT

clone size: NA
J gene: TRBJ1-2
V gene: TRBV9
D gene: TRBD1
CDR3 protein: CASSVTGAARYGYTF
CDR3 DNA: TGTGCCAGCTCCGTCACAGGGGCCGCTCGGTATGGCTACACCTTC

clone size: few
J gene: TRBJ2-1
V gene: TRBV5-1
D gene: NA
CDR3 protein: CASSPYGPSSYNEQFF
CDR3 DNA: TGCGCCAGCAGCCCCTACGGACCGAGCTCCTACAATGAGCAGTTCTTC

clone size: NA
J gene: TRBJ1-2
V gene: TRBV7-2
D gene: NA
CDR3 protein: CASSLAAASHGYTF
CDR3 DNA: TGTGCCAGCAGCTTGGCGGCAGCTTCTCATGGCTACACCTTC

clone size: few
J gene: TRBJ2-3
V gene: TRBV29-1
D gene: NA
CDR3 protein: CSVDGLKHPTDTQYF
CDR3 DNA: TGCAGCGTTGATGGACTAAAACATCCCACAGATACGCAGTATTTT

clone size: NA
J gene: TRBJ2-4
V gene: TRBV28
D gene: NA
CDR3 protein: CASSVGVQNIQYF
CDR3 DNA: TGTGCCAGCAGTGTCGGTGTCCAAAACATTCAGTACTTC

clone size: many
J gene: TRBJ2-5
V gene: TRBV6-1
D gene: TRBD2
CDR3 protein: CASSRIAGEEETQYF
CDR3 DNA: TGTGCCAGCAGCCGGATAGCGGGGGAGGAAGAGACCCAGTACTTC

clone size: NA
J gene: TRBJ1-6
V gene: TRBV5-1
D gene: NA
CDR3 protein: CASSLARTAYNSPLHF
CDR3 DNA: TGCGCCAGCAGCTTGGCCCGGACAGCCTATAATTCACCCCTCCACTTT

clone size: once
J gene: TRBJ2-3
V gene: TRBV20-1
D gene: TRBD2
CDR3 protein: CSASRLAGGDTQYF
CDR3 DNA: TGCAGTGCTAGTAGGCTAGCGGGAGGGGATACGCAGTATTTT

clone size: many
J gene: TRBJ1-1
V gene: TRBV5-1
D gene: TRBD1
CDR3 protein: CASSLGDRGSAFF
CDR3 DNA: TGCGCCAGCAGCTTGGGGGACAGGGGGTCAGCTTTCTTT

clone size: NA
J gene: TRBJ2-7
V gene: TRBV19
D gene: TRBD1
CDR3 protein: CASSILLTGGYGYEQYF
CDR3 DNA: TGTGCCAGTAGTATCCTCCTGACAGGGGGTTATGGGTACGAGCAGTACTTC

clone size: NA
J gene: TRBJ1-5
V gene: TRBV20-1
D gene: NA
CDR3 protein: CSARDPRENQPQHF
CDR3 DNA: TGCAGTGCTAGAGATCCTCGGGAGAATCAGCCCCAGCATTTT

clone size: few
J gene: TRBJ1-6
V gene: TRBV20-1
D gene: TRBD1
CDR3 protein: CSARDRGTGDSPLHF
CDR3 DNA: TGCAGTGCTAGGGATCGGGGGACAGGTGATTCACCCCTCCACTTT

clone size: NA
J gene: TRBJ2-1
V gene: TRBV11-2
D gene: NA
CDR3 protein: CASSLEWDEQFF
CDR3 DNA: TGTGCCAGCAGCTTAGAATGGGATGAGCAGTTCTTC

clone size: NA
J gene: TRBJ2-2
V gene: TRBV7-8
D gene: NA
CDR3 protein: CASILRDGDTGELFF
CDR3 DNA: TGTGCCAGCATCCTTCGGGACGGCGACACCGGGGAGCTGTTTTTT

clone size: few
J gene: TRBJ1-1
V gene: TRBV5-1
D gene: NA
CDR3 protein: CASSWGPYGTGTEAFF
CDR3 DNA: TGCGCCAGCAGCTGGGGACCCTATGGTACGGGCACTGAAGCTTTCTTT

clone size: NA
J gene: TRBJ1-3
V gene: TRBV28
D gene: NA
CDR3 protein: CASRERERDTIYF
CDR3 DNA: TGTGCCAGCAGGGAGAGGGAGAGGGACACCATATATTTT

clone size: few
J gene: TRBJ2-6
V gene: TRBV4-3
D gene: NA
CDR3 protein: CASSQDPGPGANVLTF
CDR3 DNA: TGCGCCAGCAGCCAAGATCCGGGCCCTGGGGCCAACGTCCTGACTTTC

clone size: few
J gene: TRBJ2-4
V gene: TRBV18
D gene: NA
CDR3 protein: CASSDQGEDIQYF
CDR3 DNA: TGTGCCAGCTCCGACCAGGGGGAGGACATTCAGTACTTC

clone size: NA
J gene: TRBJ1-1
V gene: TRBV10-3
D gene: NA
CDR3 protein: CAITRGLGMGTEAFF
CDR3 DNA: TGTGCCATCACACGGGGTTTGGGTATGGGCACTGAAGCTTTCTTT

clone size: many
J gene: TRBJ1-4
V gene: TRBV5-1
D gene: NA
CDR3 protein: CASSPMTDEKLFF
CDR3 DNA: TGCGCCAGCAGCCCGATGACGGATGAAAAACTGTTTTTT

clone size: many
J gene: TRBJ2-5
V gene: TRBV7-9
D gene: TRBD2
CDR3 protein: CASSFPGLGETQYF
CDR3 DNA: TGTGCCAGCAGCTTTCCGGGACTAGGAGAGACCCAGTACTTC

clone size: NA
J gene: TRBJ2-3
V gene: TRBV5-1
D gene: NA
CDR3 protein: CASSFHTDTQYF
CDR3 DNA: TGCGCCAGCAGCTTCCACACAGATACGCAGTATTTT

clone size: NA
J gene: TRBJ2-3
V gene: TRBV2
D gene: TRBD1
CDR3 protein: CASRTGYTDTQYF
CDR3 DNA: TGTGCCAGTAGGACAGGGTACACAGATACGCAGTATTTT

clone size: NA
J gene: TRBJ2-7
V gene: TRBV7-6
D gene: TRBD2
CDR3 protein: CASSWGGPYEQYF
CDR3 DNA: TGTGCCAGCAGCTGGGGGGGACCCTACGAGCAGTACTTC

clone size: many
J gene: TRBJ2-3
V gene: TRBV11-2
D gene: NA
CDR3 protein: CASSLVRGASDTQYF
CDR3 DNA: TGTGCCAGCAGCTTAGTCCGGGGGGCGTCAGATACGCAGTATTTT

clone size: few
J gene: TRBJ1-1
V gene: TRBV4-2
D gene: NA
CDR3 protein: CASSQDRVLNTEAFF
CDR3 DNA: TGTGCCAGCAGCCAAGATCGTGTGCTGAACACTGAAGCTTTCTTT

clone size: NA
J gene: TRBJ1-1
V gene: TRBV11-1
D gene: NA
CDR3 protein: CASSFGARNTEAFF
CDR3 DNA: TGTGCCAGCAGCTTCGGGGCAAGGAACACTGAAGCTTTCTTT

clone size: few
J gene: TRBJ1-4
V gene: TRBV19
D gene: NA
CDR3 protein: CASTSETEKLFF
CDR3 DNA: TGTGCCAGTACATCGGAGACGGAAAAACTGTTTTTT

clone size: few
J gene: TRBJ1-1
V gene: TRBV27
D gene: TRBD1
CDR3 protein: CASRYRGSLNTEAFF
CDR3 DNA: TGTGCCAGCAGGTACAGGGGGAGTTTGAACACTGAAGCTTTCTTT